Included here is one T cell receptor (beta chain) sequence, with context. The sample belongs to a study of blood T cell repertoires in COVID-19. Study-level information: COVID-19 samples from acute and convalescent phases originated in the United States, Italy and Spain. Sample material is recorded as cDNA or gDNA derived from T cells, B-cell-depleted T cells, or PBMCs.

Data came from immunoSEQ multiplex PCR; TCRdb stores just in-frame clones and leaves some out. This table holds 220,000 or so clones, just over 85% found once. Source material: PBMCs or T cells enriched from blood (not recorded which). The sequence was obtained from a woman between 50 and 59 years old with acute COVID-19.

Here the CDR3 reads CASSYGLTGGETQYF. CDR3 coding DNA: TGTGCCAGCAGTTACGGGTTGACAGGTGGGGAGACCCAGTACTTC. The chain recombines TRBV6-6 with TRBJ2-5, with D tentatively TRBD1 (6 bases). The V gene's germline CDR1 is MNHNY and CDR2 SVGAGI (reference sequence). The length of the CDR3 is 15 residues. V lost 2 bases and J 5 bases, leaving 15 bases between the germline ends.